Included here is one T cell receptor (beta chain) sequence, with context. This clonotype was observed a few times. Its cognate antigen has yet to be identified. The input lacks base qualities; no much larger clone sits a single base away. Including the terminal cysteine and phenylalanine, the CDR3 comprises 17 residues. Solely the CDR3 DNA is kept, with 51 bases framed from the first base. The germline V gene provides CDR1 MNHEY and CDR2 SVGAGI. The V and J ends are trimmed by 0 bases and 1 base, leaving 15 bases between them. The data derive from a study of T-cell reconstitution after alpha-beta-depleted transplantation in children (dated by TCRdb to the mid-2010s). Regarding the study in general: The study quantitatively tracked T-cell immune reconstitution after TCRalphabeta/CD19-depleted allogeneic hematopoietic cell transplantation in children using TCR repertoire profiling.

Library preparation was by PCR. Sequenced using an Illumina HiSeq 2500. TCR libraries were prepared with molecular barcoding, using unique molecular identifiers to normalize TCRbeta repertoire quantification. The public sequencing data were trimmed at Q25 with fastp and processed into clonotypes with MiXCR by TCRdb, which kept only in-frame beta chains. Rows are unified per CDR3 protein, each entry keeping the most common DNA and genes. In this sample the table shows more than 250,000 distinct CDR3 sequences, more than 9% of which occur a single time. The ten largest account for roughly a tenth of the sample.

The sample consisted of PBMCs from the stem cell graft donor, taken from the stem cell graft. This sequence was found in a human donor who donated a stem cell graft to a child with SCID. The chain links TRBV6-5 with TRBJ1-1; TRBD1 could be the D gene, as 6 bases match. The CDR3 region reads CASSYSRTGGRNTEAFF. The DNA reads as follows: TGTGCCAGCAGTTACTCAAGAACTGGGGGCAGGAACACTGAAGCTTTCTTT.